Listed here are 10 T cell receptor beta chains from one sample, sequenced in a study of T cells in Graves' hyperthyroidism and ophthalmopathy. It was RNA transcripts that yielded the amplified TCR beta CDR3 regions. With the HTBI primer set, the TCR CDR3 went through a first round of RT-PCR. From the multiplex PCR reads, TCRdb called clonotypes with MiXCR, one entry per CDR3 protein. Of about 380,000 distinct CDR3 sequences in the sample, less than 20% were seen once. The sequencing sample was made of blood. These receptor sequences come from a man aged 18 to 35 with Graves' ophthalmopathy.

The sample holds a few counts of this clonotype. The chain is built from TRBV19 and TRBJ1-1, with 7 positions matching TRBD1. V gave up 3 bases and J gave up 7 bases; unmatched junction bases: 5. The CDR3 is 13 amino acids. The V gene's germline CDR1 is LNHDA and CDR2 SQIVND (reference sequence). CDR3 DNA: TGTGCCAGTAGTATTGGGACAGCAAGTGAAGCTTTCTTT. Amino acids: CASSIGTASEAFF.

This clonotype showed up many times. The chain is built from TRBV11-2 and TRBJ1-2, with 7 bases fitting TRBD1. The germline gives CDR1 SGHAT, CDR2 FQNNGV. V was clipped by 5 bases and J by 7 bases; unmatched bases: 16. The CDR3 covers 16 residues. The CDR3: CASSHYRETGLGGYTF. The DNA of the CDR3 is TGTGCCAGCAGCCACTACCGGGAGACAGGGCTGGGTGGCTACACCTTC.

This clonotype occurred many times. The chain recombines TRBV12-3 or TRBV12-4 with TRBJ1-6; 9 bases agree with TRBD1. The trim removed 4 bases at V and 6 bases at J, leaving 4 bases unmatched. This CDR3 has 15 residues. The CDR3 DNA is TGTGCCAGCAGTTCCTCGGACAGGGGTAATTCACCCCTCCACTTT. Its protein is CASSSSDRGNSPLHF.

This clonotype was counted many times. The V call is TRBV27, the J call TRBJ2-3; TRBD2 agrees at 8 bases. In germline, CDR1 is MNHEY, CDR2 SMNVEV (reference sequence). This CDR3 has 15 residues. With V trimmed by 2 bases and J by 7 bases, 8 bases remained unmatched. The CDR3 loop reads CASSLRGLEIYTQYF. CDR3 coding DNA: TGTGCCAGCAGTTTACGGGGACTAGAGATATATACGCAGTATTTT.

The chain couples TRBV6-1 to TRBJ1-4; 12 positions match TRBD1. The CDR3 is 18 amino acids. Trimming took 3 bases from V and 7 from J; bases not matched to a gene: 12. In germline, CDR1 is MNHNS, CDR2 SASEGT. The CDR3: CASSDPLGDRGLFEKLFF. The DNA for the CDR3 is TGTGCCAGCAGTGATCCCCTGGGGGACAGGGGGCTTTTTGAAAAACTGTTTTTT.

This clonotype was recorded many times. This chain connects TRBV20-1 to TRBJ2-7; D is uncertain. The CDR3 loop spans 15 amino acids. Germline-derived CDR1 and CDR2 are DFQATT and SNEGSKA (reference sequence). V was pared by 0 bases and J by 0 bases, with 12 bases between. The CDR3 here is CSARDRQAPSYEQYF. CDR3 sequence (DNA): TGCAGTGCTAGAGATCGTCAGGCCCCCTCCTACGAGCAGTACTTC.

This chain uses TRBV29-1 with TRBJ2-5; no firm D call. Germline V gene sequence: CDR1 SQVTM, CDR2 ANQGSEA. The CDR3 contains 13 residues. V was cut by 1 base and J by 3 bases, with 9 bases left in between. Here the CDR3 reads CSVEGLMKETQYF. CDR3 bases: TGCAGCGTTGAAGGACTCATGAAAGAGACCCAGTACTTC.

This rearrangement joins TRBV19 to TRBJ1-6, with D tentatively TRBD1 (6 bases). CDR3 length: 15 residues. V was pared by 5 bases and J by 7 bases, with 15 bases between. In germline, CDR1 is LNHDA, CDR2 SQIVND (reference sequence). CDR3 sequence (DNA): TGTGCCAGTAGTGGGAGCGGGGGCGGCAATTCACCCCTCCACTTT. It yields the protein CASSGSGGGNSPLHF.

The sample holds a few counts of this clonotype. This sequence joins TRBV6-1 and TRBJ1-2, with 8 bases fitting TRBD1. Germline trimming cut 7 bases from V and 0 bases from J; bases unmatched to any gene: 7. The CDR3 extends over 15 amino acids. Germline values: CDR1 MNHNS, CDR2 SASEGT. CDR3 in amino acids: CASNVGQAANYGYTF. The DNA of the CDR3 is TGTGCCAGCAACGTGGGACAGGCAGCTAACTATGGCTACACCTTC.

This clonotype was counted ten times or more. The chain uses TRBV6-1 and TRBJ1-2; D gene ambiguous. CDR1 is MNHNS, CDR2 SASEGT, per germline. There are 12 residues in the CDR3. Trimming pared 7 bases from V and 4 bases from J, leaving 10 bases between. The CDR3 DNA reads TGTGCCAGCAAACCCCCCCTCTATGGCTACACCTTC. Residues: CASKPPLYGYTF.